A selection of T cell receptor beta chains follows, all from one sample in a study of blood T cell repertoires in COVID-19. Here immunoSEQ multiplex PCR was the method, and the copy in TCRdb shows in-frame clones only, minus some. The sample lists roughly 250,000 clones; 80% to 90% were seen once. Input material: PBMCs or T cells enriched from blood (not recorded which). Receptors originate from a middle-aged man who had recovered from COVID-19. Each CDR3 is given with its conserved first and last residue. A D gene is named only where the DNA matches it firmly. Some rows mark clone size as missing; the rest say once, few, many or name a class of expanded clone.

. . TRBJ2-5 TRBV3-1/TRBV3-2 TGTGCCAGCAGCCAAGTTCCAGGGAAAGAGACCCAGTACTTC CASSQVPGKETQYF
TRBD2 . TRBJ2-3 TRBV7-3 TGTGCCAGCAGCTGGGGCGGGAGGGCGAGGGATACGCAGTATTTT CASSWGGRARDTQYF
TRBD2 . TRBJ2-7 TRBV25-1 TGTGCCACCACTACTAGCGGGGTAAGCTCCTACGAGCAGTACTTC CATTTSGVSSYEQYF
. many TRBJ2-1 TRBV7-9 TGTGCCAGCAGTGATCAGGGGGGTTACAATGAGCAGTTCTTC CASSDQGGYNEQFF
TRBD2 . TRBJ2-7 TRBV7-8 TGTGCCAGCAGGAAGCGGGGGACCTACGAGCAGTACTTC CASRKRGTYEQYF
. . TRBJ1-1 TRBV5-1 TGCGCCAGCCGGGCGACAGGCAACACTGAAGCTTTCTTT CASRATGNTEAFF
. . TRBJ1-1 TRBV2 TGTGCCAGCAGTTCCCGAGCCCGGAACACTGAAGCTTTCTTT CASSSRARNTEAFF
TRBD1 . TRBJ1-3 TRBV28 TGTGCCAGCAGTTTATGGGACAGGGGGAGTGTAGCTGGAAACACCATATATTTT CASSLWDRGSVAGNTIYF
. . TRBJ1-5 TRBV9 TGTGCCAGCAGCGCGTCGGGGGGTAGCAATCAGCCCCAGCATTTT CASSASGGSNQPQHF
. . TRBJ2-7 TRBV28 TGTGCCGGGGGAGGCAGGCTGAGCTCCTACGAGCAGTACTTC CAGGGRLSSYEQYF
. . TRBJ1-1 TRBV27 TGTGCCAGCAGTTTATCTTGGGGGGCTGAAGCTTTCTTT CASSLSWGAEAFF
TRBD2 . TRBJ2-7 TRBV11-3 TGTGCCAGCAGCTCCACTAGCGGGGCTACCTACGAGCAGTACTTC CASSSTSGATYEQYF
. . TRBJ1-1 TRBV12-3/TRBV12-4 TGTGCCAGCAGTTTACCCATCACACCCGCTTTCTTT CASSLPITPAFF
. . TRBJ2-7 TRBV14 TGTGCCAGCAGCCTTAGCTCCTACGAGCAGTACTTC CASSLSSYEQYF
TRBD1 once TRBJ2-3 TRBV3-1/TRBV3-2 TGTGCCAGCAGCCAAGAATATCAATTCTCCGGGACAGGGAGTGCAGATACGCAGTATTTT CASSQEYQFSGTGSADTQYF
. . TRBJ1-2 TRBV6-5 TGTGCCAGCAGTTGGACCACGTCGGACACTGGCTACACCTTC CASSWTTSDTGYTF
TRBD1 . TRBJ2-7 TRBV18 TGTGCCAGCTCAAATCAGGGACAGCAGGCCCCCTACGAGCAGTACTTC CASSNQGQQAPYEQYF
. many TRBJ2-1 TRBV30 TGTGCCTGGATGCCTTATCAGGGAAAGCAGTTCTTC CAWMPYQGKQFF
TRBD2 . TRBJ2-5 TRBV28 TGTGCCAGCAGACGGACTAGCGGGAGGGGGGAGACCCAGTACTTC CASRRTSGRGETQYF
TRBD1 once TRBJ2-4 TRBV12-3/TRBV12-4 TGTGCCAGCAGACCGGGACAGGGACACATTCAGTACTTC CASRPGQGHIQYF
TRBD2 . TRBJ2-4 TRBV14 TGTGCCAGCAGCCAAGATTACGGGGTAGCGGGGGTAACCAAAAACATTCAGTACTTC CASSQDYGVAGVTKNIQYF
. . TRBJ2-3 TRBV10-3 TGTGCCATCGCTCAGAACGGGGCGGGGGATACGCAGTATTTT CAIAQNGAGDTQYF
. . TRBJ1-3 TRBV30 TGTGCCTGGACGTCCGGAAACACCATATATTTT CAWTSGNTIYF
TRBD2 . TRBJ2-5 TRBV6-1 TGTGCCAGCAGTGACGTTCGGGGGGTAAGAGAGACCCAGTACTTC CASSDVRGVRETQYF
. . TRBJ1-4 TRBV15 TGTGCCACCAGCCGTCAGGGGTGGGGCACAACTAATGAAAAACTGTTTTTT CATSRQGWGTTNEKLFF
. . TRBJ2-3 TRBV5-5 TGTGCCAGTCAGGGCGGGGTAGCAACAGATACGCAGTATTTT CASQGGVATDTQYF
. . TRBJ1-2 TRBV29-1 TGCAGCGTTGAGCTACTCGGGAGAAGAGGCTACACCTTC CSVELLGRRGYTF
TRBD2 once TRBJ2-7 TRBV7-9 TGTGCCAGCATGCGGGCTAGCGGGTACGAGCAGTACTTC CASMRASGYEQYF
. . TRBJ2-7 TRBV7-9 TGTGCCAGCAGCTTACCTCTCTACGACAGCTCCCTTACCTACGAGCAGTACTTC CASSLPLYDSSLTYEQYF
TRBD2 . TRBJ2-7 TRBV6-5 TGTGCCACCACACTAGCGGGAGGCCGGCAGTACTTC CATTLAGGRQYF
. . TRBJ2-1 TRBV4-3 TGCGCCAGCAGCCAAGAAGCCCCAGGGGGGTACAATGAGCAGTTCTTC CASSQEAPGGYNEQFF
. . TRBJ2-7 TRBV11-2 TGTGCCAGCAGCCCAATTATCGCGGCCTACGAGCAGTACTTC CASSPIIAAYEQYF
TRBD1 . TRBJ2-3 TRBV6-5 TGTGCCAGCAGATTACAGGGGGCCGGCACAGATACGCAGTATTTT CASRLQGAGTDTQYF
. once TRBJ1-5 TRBV28 TGTGCCAGCAGTTTACCAGGGGCCCGCAATCAGCCCCAGCATTTT CASSLPGARNQPQHF
TRBD1 . TRBJ1-5 TRBV3-1/TRBV3-2 TGTGCCAGCAGCCAAGAGAAGACAGGGAGTATCGGTCAGCCCCAGCATTTT CASSQEKTGSIGQPQHF
TRBD2 . TRBJ2-1 TRBV12-3/TRBV12-4 TGTGCCAGCAGTTCCTTAGCGGGAGATGAGCAGTTCTTC CASSSLAGDEQFF
TRBD1 . TRBJ1-2 TRBV3-1/TRBV3-2 TGTGCCAGCAGCCAGTCCAGACAGGGTGGCTACACCTTC CASSQSRQGGYTF
TRBD2 . TRBJ2-1 TRBV15 TGTGCCACCAGCAGACTTGGAGCGGGGGGACTTACCTACAATGAGCAGTTCTTC CATSRLGAGGLTYNEQFF
. . TRBJ1-6 TRBV27 TGTGCCAGCAATAAAAACGGCGGGGGGGCTGGATATTCACCCCTCCACTTT CASNKNGGGAGYSPLHF
. . TRBJ2-7 TRBV5-1 TGCGCCAGCAGCTTGCGCAGCGGCATGGCGATTAAAAAATACGAGCAGTACTTC CASSLRSGMAIKKYEQYF
. . TRBJ1-1 TRBV19 TGTGCCAGTAGTATAAGTACAGGGAGAAACCCCATGAACACTGAAGCTTTCTTT CASSISTGRNPMNTEAFF